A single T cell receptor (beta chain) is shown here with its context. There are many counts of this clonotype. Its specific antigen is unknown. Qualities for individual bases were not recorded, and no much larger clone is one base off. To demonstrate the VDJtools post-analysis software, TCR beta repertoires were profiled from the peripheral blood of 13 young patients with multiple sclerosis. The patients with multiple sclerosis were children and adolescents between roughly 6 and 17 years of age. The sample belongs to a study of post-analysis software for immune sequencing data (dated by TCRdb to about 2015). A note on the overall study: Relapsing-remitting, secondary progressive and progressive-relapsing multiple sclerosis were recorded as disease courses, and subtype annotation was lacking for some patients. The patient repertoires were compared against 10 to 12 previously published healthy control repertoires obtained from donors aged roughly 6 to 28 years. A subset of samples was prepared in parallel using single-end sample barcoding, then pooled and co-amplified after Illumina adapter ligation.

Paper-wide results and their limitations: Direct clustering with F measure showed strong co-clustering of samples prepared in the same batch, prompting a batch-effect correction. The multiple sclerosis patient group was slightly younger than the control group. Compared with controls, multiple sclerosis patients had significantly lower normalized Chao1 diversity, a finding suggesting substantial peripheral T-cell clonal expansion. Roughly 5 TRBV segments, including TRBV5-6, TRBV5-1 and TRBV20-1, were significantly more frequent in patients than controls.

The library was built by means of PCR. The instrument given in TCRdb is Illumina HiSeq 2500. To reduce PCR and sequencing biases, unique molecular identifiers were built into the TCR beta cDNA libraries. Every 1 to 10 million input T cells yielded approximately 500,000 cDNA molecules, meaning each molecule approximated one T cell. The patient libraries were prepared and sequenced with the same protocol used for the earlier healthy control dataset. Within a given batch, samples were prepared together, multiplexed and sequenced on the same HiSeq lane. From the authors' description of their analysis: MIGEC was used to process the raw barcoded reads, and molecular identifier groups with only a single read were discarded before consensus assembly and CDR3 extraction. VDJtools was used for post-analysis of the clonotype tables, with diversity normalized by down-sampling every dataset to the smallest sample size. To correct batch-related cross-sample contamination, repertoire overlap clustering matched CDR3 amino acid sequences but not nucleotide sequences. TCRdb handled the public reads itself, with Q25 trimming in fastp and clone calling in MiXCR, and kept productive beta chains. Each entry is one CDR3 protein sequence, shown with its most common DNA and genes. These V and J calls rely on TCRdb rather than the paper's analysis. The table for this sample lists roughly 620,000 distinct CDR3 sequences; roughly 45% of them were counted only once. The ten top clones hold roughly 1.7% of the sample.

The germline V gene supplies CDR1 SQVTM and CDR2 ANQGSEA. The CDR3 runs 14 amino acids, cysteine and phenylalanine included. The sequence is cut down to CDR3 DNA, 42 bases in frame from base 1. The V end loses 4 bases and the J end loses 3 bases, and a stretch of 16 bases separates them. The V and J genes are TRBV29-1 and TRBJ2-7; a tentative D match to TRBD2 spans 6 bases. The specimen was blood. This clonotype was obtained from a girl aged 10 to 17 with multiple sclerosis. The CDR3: CSVVVRGYLYEQYF. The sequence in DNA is TGCAGCGTTGTGGTGCGGGGATACCTCTACGAGCAGTACTTC.